This T cell receptor (beta chain) comes out of a study of cytomegalovirus exposure and HLA in healthy donors. Turning to the study itself: Among 398 genotyped donors, around 80% fell in the Caucasian-associated ancestry cluster. Study-level findings and limits: A missense variant in DCLRE1C was later tied to TCR beta V- and J-gene trimming. The CMV antigen specificity of a few CMV-associated chains was confirmed through in vitro analysis.

The PCR employed 60 Vbeta primers together with 13 Jbeta primers. Repertoires were generated with immunoSEQ multiplex PCR, while TCRdb's copy carries only in-frame clones and drops some. This sample has approximately 170,000 clones, with just under 75% found just once. Notes on this clone: Its antigen is unidentified.

Germline assignment: CDR1 LNHDA and CDR2 SQIVND (reference sequence). Trimming left V 11 bases short and J 3 bases short, with 7 bases between. The CDR3 loop spans 10 amino acids. The chain recombines TRBV19 with TRBJ1-1; D is uncertain. The source material was PBMCs. This sequence was found in a man in his thirties or forties in good health and CMV-seropositive. CDR3 in amino acids: CAAVYTEAFF. The CDR3 coding sequence is TGTGCCGCAGTGTACACTGAAGCTTTCTTT.